Included here is one TCR beta chain sequence, with context. The target antigen is unknown. The authors prepared UMI-labeled TRB cDNA libraries by 5' RACE. TCRdb processed the 5' RACE reads again and assigns one entry to each CDR3 protein, with no DNA. This specimen shows about 120,000 distinct CDR3 sequences; the ten leading clones hold around 0.38%. The entry originates in a study of CXCR3-negative and CXCR3-positive naive CD8 T cells. Findings and caveats of the study: Similar TRBV-TRBJ usage characterized naive CXCR3-negative and CXCR3-positive cells; memory cells differed. The TRB CDR3s that CXCR3-positive naive cells carried were more hydrophobic than those of CXCR3-negative naive cells. With surface CD5 comparable between naive subsets, TCR strength was estimated using properties derived from the TRB CDR3.

Germline V gene lookup returns CDR1 MDHEN and CDR2 SYDVKM. CDR3 length: 15 residues. V is TRBV28 and J is TRBJ2-3; no DNA is available, so the TRBD1 call from TCRdb remains unchecked. This sequence was found in a human donor in good health. Some clones in this sample may be carry-over from other donors' samples. Sample: naive CXCR3+ CD8+ T cells from blood. Subset indicated: CD45RO-CCR7+CD27+CD95- naive CD8+ T cells expressing CXCR3 (TNR3+). The CDR3 region is CASSPGSTSTDTQYF.